One and the same sample provided the 11 T cell receptor beta chains below, sequenced in a study of T cell changes during pregnancy in multiple sclerosis. Clones were sequenced by immunoSEQ multiplex PCR, and TCRdb holds only the in-frame ones, with some missing. This sample carries 40,000 to 50,000 clones, approximately 94% of them seen once, and the ten largest clones take around 0.3%. The specimen comprised CD4+ T cells from peripheral blood mononuclear cells, sampled in the third trimester of pregnancy. Receptors originate from a female donor with multiple sclerosis, enrolled in a pregnancy study.

Turning to this clone: This sample also contains other DNA sequences that code for the same CDR3. The J gene is TRBJ2-1, the V gene TRBV7-3; 9 bases are a match to TRBD2. Germline loops: CDR1 SGHTA, CDR2 FQGTGA. The CDR3 runs to 15 residues. V shed 1 base and J 5 bases; nucleotides not matched to a gene: 3. The CDR3 nucleotides are TGTGCCAGCAGCTTAAGGCTAGCGGGGAACAATGAGCAGTTCTTC. It encodes CASSLRLAGNNEQFF.

The chain is built from TRBV7-3 and TRBJ2-2; 9 bases agree with TRBD2. CDR1 SGHTA and CDR2 FQGTGA come from the germline V gene. CDR3 size: 16 residues. Unmatched junction bases numbered 11, after V lost 4 bases and J lost 8 bases. The CDR3 region is CASSSRGTAGGGELFF. In DNA form, the CDR3 reads TGTGCCAGCAGCTCCCGCGGGACAGCGGGGGGTGGGGAGCTGTTTTTT.

The chain links TRBV6-6 to TRBJ1-2, with 7 bases fitting TRBD1. The V segment lost 0 bases and the J segment 4 bases; nucleotides outside the gene matches: 5. This CDR3 comprises 15 residues. The germline V gene encodes CDR1 MNHNY and CDR2 SVGAGI (reference sequence). In DNA form, the CDR3 reads TGTGCCAGCAGTTACTCGGAGGGGGCAGGCTATGGCTACACCTTC. Its protein product is CASSYSEGAGYGYTF.

The chain combines TRBV27 with TRBJ2-7, with 10 bases that match TRBD2. Per germline, CDR1 MNHEY and CDR2 SMNVEV (reference sequence). J gave up 1 base and V 6 bases, and 6 bases lay outside the gene matches. The CDR3 has 15 residues. CDR3 region: CASSLAGVSSYEQYF. The DNA for the CDR3 is TGTGCCAGCAGCCTAGCGGGGGTCTCTTCCTACGAGCAGTACTTC.

This chain uses TRBV6-5 with TRBJ1-4, with a weak D call TRBD1 (6 bases). CDR1 and CDR2 (germline): MNHEY, SVGAGI. CDR3 length equals 16 residues. V lost 0 bases and J 4 bases, leaving 12 bases between the germline ends. Here the CDR3 DNA reads TGTGCCAGCAGTTACTCCGGGACAAGTATTAATGAAAAACTGTTTTTT. Translated, it gives CASSYSGTSINEKLFF.

CDR3 sequence: CASSQESGNSPLHF. The CDR3 coding sequence is TGCGCCAGCAGCCAAGAAAGCGGCAATTCACCCCTCCACTTT. The J gene is TRBJ1-6, the V gene TRBV4-1; D not resolved. The V gene lost 0 bases and the J gene lost 7 bases, with 7 bases spanning the gap. The germline CDR1 and CDR2 sequences are MGHRA and YSYEKL. The CDR3 runs 14 residues.

The chain combines TRBV7-2 with TRBJ2-7; unclear D gene. Trimming stripped 4 bases from V and 3 bases from J, with 13 bases between. This CDR3 spans 14 amino acids. Germline loops: CDR1 SGHTA, CDR2 FQGNSA. In nucleotides, the CDR3 is TGTGCCAGCAGCTCAGGAAGTAATTTCTACGAGCAGTACTTC. As protein: CASSSGSNFYEQYF.

The chain is built from TRBV5-1 and TRBJ2-3; 13 nucleotides line up with TRBD2. The length of the CDR3 is 17 residues. V lost 4 bases, J lost 4 bases, and 9 bases stayed unmatched. Germline lookup yields CDR1 SGHRS and CDR2 YFSETQ. CDR3 in amino acids: CASSLTSGRASADTQYF. The CDR3, as DNA: TGCGCCAGCAGCCTCACTAGCGGGAGGGCCTCAGCAGATACGCAGTATTTT.

The chain has TRBV28 and TRBJ1-4; D is uncertain. V was trimmed by 7 bases and J by 5 bases, leaving 14 bases between them. The germline V gene has CDR1 MDHEN and CDR2 SYDVKM. This CDR3 has 14 residues. Written as DNA, the CDR3 is TGTGCCAGCACCCCTCTGGAGGTGAATGAAAAACTGTTTTTT. It translates to CASTPLEVNEKLFF.

This clone was detected only once. The chain links TRBV7-9 to TRBJ1-1; 10 bases match TRBD1. The V gene's germline CDR1 is SEHNR and CDR2 FQNEAQ (reference sequence). The CDR3 runs 15 residues. Trimming cost V 2 bases and J 9 bases; bases outside gene matches: 9. DNA for the CDR3: TGTGCCAGCAGCTTATTGGGGACAGGGGTCGATCAAGCTTTCTTT. Its protein product is CASSLLGTGVDQAFF.

The chain has TRBV7-2 and TRBJ1-5; the D is unclear. The CDR3 length is 15 residues. Deletions cut 6 bases from V and 7 bases from J, with 19 bases between. The germline CDR1 and CDR2 sequences are SGHTA and FQGNSA. The chain's CDR3 is CASRPTENRDQPQHF. Written as DNA, the CDR3 is TGTGCCAGCAGACCTACAGAGAACCGAGACCAGCCCCAGCATTTT.